This is a list of T cell receptor beta chains from one sample in a study of CD8 T cells in Susac syndrome. TCRdb redid the calling of the immunoSEQ multiplex PCR reads with MiXCR, one entry per CDR3 protein. The sample carries approximately 190,000 distinct CDR3 sequences, roughly 94% recorded once. Sequencing input: CD8+ T cells from PBMCs. Receptors originate from a human donor with Susac syndrome. Each CDR3 is given with its conserved first and last residue. Fields, in order: clone size, D gene, J gene, V gene, CDR3 DNA, CDR3 protein. A D gene is named only where the DNA matches it firmly. Clone size is given for some rows only: seen once, a few or many times, or a class if the clone is expanded.

abundance: NA
d_gene: TRBD2
j_gene: TRBJ2-5
v_gene: TRBV24-1
CDR3nt: TGTGCCACCAGTGAGGAACTAGCGGAGACCCAGTACTTC
CDR3aa: CATSEELAETQYF

abundance: NA
d_gene: TRBD2
j_gene: TRBJ2-7
v_gene: TRBV7-2
CDR3nt: TGTGCCAGCAGCGTAGCGGGGACCTACGAGCAGTACTTC
CDR3aa: CASSVAGTYEQYF

abundance: NA
d_gene: NA
j_gene: TRBJ2-1
v_gene: TRBV12-3/TRBV12-4
CDR3nt: TGTGCCTCAAACGGGGGCCCCTATAGCTCCTACAATGAGCAGTTCTTC
CDR3aa: CASNGGPYSSYNEQFF

abundance: NA
d_gene: NA
j_gene: TRBJ1-2
v_gene: TRBV7-2
CDR3nt: TGTGCCAGCAGCCCACGACAGGTTAACTATGGCTACACCTTC
CDR3aa: CASSPRQVNYGYTF

abundance: NA
d_gene: TRBD1
j_gene: TRBJ1-6
v_gene: TRBV20-1
CDR3nt: TGCAGTGCAGACAGGGAGTCCTATAATTCACCCCTCCACTTT
CDR3aa: CSADRESYNSPLHF

abundance: NA
d_gene: NA
j_gene: TRBJ2-5
v_gene: TRBV5-6
CDR3nt: TGTGCCAGCAGCTTGGTTCTAGCGATCCAAGAGACCCAGTACTTC
CDR3aa: CASSLVLAIQETQYF

abundance: NA
d_gene: NA
j_gene: TRBJ1-2
v_gene: TRBV7-9
CDR3nt: TGTGCCAGCAGCTCTCCCGGGGCAGACTATGGCTACACCTTC
CDR3aa: CASSSPGADYGYTF

abundance: NA
d_gene: NA
j_gene: TRBJ2-2
v_gene: TRBV13
CDR3nt: TGTGCCAGCAGCTACCAGGGAGCAAACACCGGGGAGCTGTTTTTT
CDR3aa: CASSYQGANTGELFF

abundance: once
d_gene: NA
j_gene: TRBJ2-7
v_gene: TRBV29-1
CDR3nt: TGCAGCGCCGTCAGGGGAACCTACGAGCAGTACTTC
CDR3aa: CSAVRGTYEQYF

abundance: NA
d_gene: NA
j_gene: TRBJ2-7
v_gene: TRBV5-6
CDR3nt: TGTGCCAGCGGGCAGGGCCCTTCCTACGAGCAGTACTTC
CDR3aa: CASGQGPSYEQYF

abundance: NA
d_gene: NA
j_gene: TRBJ1-2
v_gene: TRBV30
CDR3nt: TGTGCCTGGAGTGATCAGGGATGGAGTGGCTACACCTTC
CDR3aa: CAWSDQGWSGYTF

abundance: NA
d_gene: NA
j_gene: TRBJ2-2
v_gene: TRBV7-3
CDR3nt: TGTGCCAGCACTCCAGGGGGGACCGGGGAGCTGTTTTTT
CDR3aa: CASTPGGTGELFF

abundance: NA
d_gene: TRBD1
j_gene: TRBJ2-7
v_gene: TRBV20-1
CDR3nt: TGCAGTGCTAGGAAGGGACAGGGTGCCTACGAGCAGTACTTC
CDR3aa: CSARKGQGAYEQYF

abundance: NA
d_gene: TRBD1
j_gene: TRBJ1-2
v_gene: TRBV27
CDR3nt: TGTGCCAGCAGTTTGACTCGACAGGGGCCTAACTATGGCTACACCTTC
CDR3aa: CASSLTRQGPNYGYTF

abundance: once
d_gene: NA
j_gene: TRBJ1-4
v_gene: TRBV12-3/TRBV12-4
CDR3nt: TGTGCCAGCAGTTTTCTAGCTTCTAATGAAAAACTGTTTTTT
CDR3aa: CASSFLASNEKLFF

abundance: NA
d_gene: TRBD2
j_gene: TRBJ2-3
v_gene: TRBV3-1
CDR3nt: TGTGCCAGCAGCCAAGTGCGGGAGACTGATACGCAGTATTTT
CDR3aa: CASSQVRETDTQYF

abundance: NA
d_gene: TRBD2
j_gene: TRBJ2-2
v_gene: TRBV6-1
CDR3nt: TGTGCCAGCAGTGGGACTAGCGGGAGCGGGGTCGTCGGGGAGCTGTTTTTT
CDR3aa: CASSGTSGSGVVGELFF

abundance: NA
d_gene: NA
j_gene: TRBJ1-1
v_gene: TRBV5-6
CDR3nt: TGTGCCAGCAGCTTTCCCAGGAACACTGAAGCTTTCTTT
CDR3aa: CASSFPRNTEAFF

abundance: NA
d_gene: NA
j_gene: TRBJ1-5
v_gene: TRBV24-1
CDR3nt: TGTGCCACCAGTGACGCAGACAGTGCAGGGAATCAGCCCCAGCATTTT
CDR3aa: CATSDADSAGNQPQHF

abundance: few
d_gene: TRBD2
j_gene: TRBJ2-5
v_gene: TRBV3-1
CDR3nt: TGTGCCAGCAGCCAAGAGGGGGGGAGGGAGACCCAGTACTTC
CDR3aa: CASSQEGGRETQYF

abundance: NA
d_gene: NA
j_gene: TRBJ2-7
v_gene: TRBV20-1
CDR3nt: TGCAGTGCTAGAGATCGGGGGTCGGGAACCTACGAGCAGTACTTC
CDR3aa: CSARDRGSGTYEQYF

abundance: NA
d_gene: TRBD2
j_gene: TRBJ2-3
v_gene: TRBV11-2
CDR3nt: TGTGCCAGCAGCTTAGGGGCGGGGGTTACAGATACGCAGTATTTT
CDR3aa: CASSLGAGVTDTQYF

abundance: once
d_gene: NA
j_gene: TRBJ2-7
v_gene: TRBV11-2
CDR3nt: TGTGCCAGCAGCGGGATGAGACCCGAGCAGTACTTC
CDR3aa: CASSGMRPEQYF

abundance: NA
d_gene: NA
j_gene: TRBJ2-3
v_gene: TRBV11-3
CDR3nt: TGTGCCAGCAGCTTGGCCCCGGGCACAGATACGCAGTATTTT
CDR3aa: CASSLAPGTDTQYF

abundance: once
d_gene: TRBD2
j_gene: TRBJ2-3
v_gene: TRBV9
CDR3nt: TGTGCCAGCAGCGCTAGCGGGGCAGATACGCAGTATTTT
CDR3aa: CASSASGADTQYF

abundance: NA
d_gene: TRBD2
j_gene: TRBJ2-1
v_gene: TRBV24-1
CDR3nt: TGTGCCACCAGACCTGGGGGACTAGAGAACAATGAGCAGTTCTTC
CDR3aa: CATRPGGLENNEQFF

abundance: NA
d_gene: NA
j_gene: TRBJ2-1
v_gene: TRBV24-1
CDR3nt: TGTGCCACCAGTGATTTAAGCAGTGTTGAGCAGTTCTTC
CDR3aa: CATSDLSSVEQFF

abundance: NA
d_gene: NA
j_gene: TRBJ1-2
v_gene: TRBV7-9
CDR3nt: TGTGCCAGCAGATTCCCAGGTCGGGGGGCAGACTATGGCTACACCTTC
CDR3aa: CASRFPGRGADYGYTF

abundance: NA
d_gene: TRBD1
j_gene: TRBJ1-1
v_gene: TRBV20-1
CDR3nt: TGCAGTGCAGACCGGGACAGAGAAGGAGCTTTCTTT
CDR3aa: CSADRDREGAFF

abundance: NA
d_gene: TRBD1
j_gene: TRBJ1-2
v_gene: TRBV7-6
CDR3nt: TGTGCCAGCAGCTTAGGAACAGGGGGCTTGTCTGGCTACACCTTC
CDR3aa: CASSLGTGGLSGYTF

abundance: NA
d_gene: NA
j_gene: TRBJ2-6
v_gene: TRBV6-1
CDR3nt: TGTGCCAGCAGTGAAGCTCTATCATTGAGACGAGCTGGGGCCAACGTCCTGACTTTC
CDR3aa: CASSEALSLRRAGANVLTF

abundance: NA
d_gene: TRBD1
j_gene: TRBJ1-1
v_gene: TRBV15
CDR3nt: TGTGCCACCAGCAGTCAACAGGGGGTGAAGACTGAAGCTTTCTTT
CDR3aa: CATSSQQGVKTEAFF

abundance: NA
d_gene: NA
j_gene: TRBJ2-1
v_gene: TRBV30
CDR3nt: TGTGCCTGGAGTGTAGACTCGGACAGTCGTCCGTTCTTC
CDR3aa: CAWSVDSDSRPFF

abundance: NA
d_gene: TRBD2
j_gene: TRBJ2-3
v_gene: TRBV9
CDR3nt: TGTGCCAGCAGCGAGACTAGCGGCACAGATACGCAGTATTTT
CDR3aa: CASSETSGTDTQYF

abundance: NA
d_gene: NA
j_gene: TRBJ2-2
v_gene: TRBV12-3/TRBV12-4
CDR3nt: TGTGCCAGCAGTCGAAAGAACACCGGGGAGCTGTTTTTT
CDR3aa: CASSRKNTGELFF

abundance: once
d_gene: NA
j_gene: TRBJ2-7
v_gene: TRBV30
CDR3nt: TGTGCCTGGTCCGAGGGCTACGAGCAGTACTTC
CDR3aa: CAWSEGYEQYF

abundance: NA
d_gene: NA
j_gene: TRBJ2-1
v_gene: TRBV9
CDR3nt: TGTGCCAGCAGCCCACCTGGGTATGAGCAGTTCTTC
CDR3aa: CASSPPGYEQFF

abundance: NA
d_gene: TRBD1
j_gene: TRBJ2-5
v_gene: TRBV4-1
CDR3nt: TGCGCCAGCAGCGCCTCGACAGGGTACCAAGAGACCCAGTACTTC
CDR3aa: CASSASTGYQETQYF

abundance: NA
d_gene: TRBD2
j_gene: TRBJ2-7
v_gene: TRBV11-2
CDR3nt: TGTGCCAGCAGCTTAGGGAGCGGGGGGGCCTACGAGCAGTACTTC
CDR3aa: CASSLGSGGAYEQYF

abundance: NA
d_gene: NA
j_gene: TRBJ1-4
v_gene: TRBV27
CDR3nt: TGTGCCAGCAGTTTAAACCGGAGATTTGCAACTAATGAAAAACTGTTTTTT
CDR3aa: CASSLNRRFATNEKLFF

abundance: NA
d_gene: NA
j_gene: TRBJ1-1
v_gene: TRBV4-2
CDR3nt: TGTGCCAGCAGCCAAGATCCGGCAGGTGAAGCTTTCTTT
CDR3aa: CASSQDPAGEAFF

abundance: NA
d_gene: NA
j_gene: TRBJ2-4
v_gene: TRBV4-1
CDR3nt: TGCGCCAGCAGCCAAGTGGGGGGTACTCAGTACTTC
CDR3aa: CASSQVGGTQYF

abundance: NA
d_gene: TRBD2
j_gene: TRBJ2-3
v_gene: TRBV5-4
CDR3nt: TGTGCCAGCAGCTATCCGGGACTAGCGGGAGAGACAGATACGCAGTATTTT
CDR3aa: CASSYPGLAGETDTQYF

abundance: NA
d_gene: NA
j_gene: TRBJ2-1
v_gene: TRBV28
CDR3nt: TGTGCCAGCAGTTTGGGCCCGAGGGGCAATGAGCAGTTCTTC
CDR3aa: CASSLGPRGNEQFF

abundance: once
d_gene: NA
j_gene: TRBJ1-1
v_gene: TRBV30
CDR3nt: TGTGCCTGGAGTGAAGTTGGTGAAGCTTTCTTT
CDR3aa: CAWSEVGEAFF

abundance: NA
d_gene: NA
j_gene: TRBJ2-7
v_gene: TRBV5-1
CDR3nt: TGCGCCAGCAGCTTGGATCTAGTAGGAGAGAGCTCCTACGAGCAGTACTTC
CDR3aa: CASSLDLVGESSYEQYF

abundance: NA
d_gene: NA
j_gene: TRBJ2-1
v_gene: TRBV11-2
CDR3nt: TGTGCCAGCAGCGAAGCGGTAACTTACAATGAGCAGTTCTTC
CDR3aa: CASSEAVTYNEQFF